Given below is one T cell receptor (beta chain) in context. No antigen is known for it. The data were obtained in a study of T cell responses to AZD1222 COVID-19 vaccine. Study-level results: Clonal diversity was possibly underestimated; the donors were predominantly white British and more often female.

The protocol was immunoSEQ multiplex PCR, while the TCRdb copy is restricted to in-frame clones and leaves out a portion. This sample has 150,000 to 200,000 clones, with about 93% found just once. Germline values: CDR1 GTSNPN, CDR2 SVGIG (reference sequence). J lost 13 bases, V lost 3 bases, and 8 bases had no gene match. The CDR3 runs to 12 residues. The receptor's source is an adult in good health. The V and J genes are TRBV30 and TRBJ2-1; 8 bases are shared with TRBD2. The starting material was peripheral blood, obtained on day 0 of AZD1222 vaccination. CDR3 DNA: TGTGCCTGGAGAGATAGCGGGGTCCAACAGTTCTTC. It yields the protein CAWRDSGVQQFF.